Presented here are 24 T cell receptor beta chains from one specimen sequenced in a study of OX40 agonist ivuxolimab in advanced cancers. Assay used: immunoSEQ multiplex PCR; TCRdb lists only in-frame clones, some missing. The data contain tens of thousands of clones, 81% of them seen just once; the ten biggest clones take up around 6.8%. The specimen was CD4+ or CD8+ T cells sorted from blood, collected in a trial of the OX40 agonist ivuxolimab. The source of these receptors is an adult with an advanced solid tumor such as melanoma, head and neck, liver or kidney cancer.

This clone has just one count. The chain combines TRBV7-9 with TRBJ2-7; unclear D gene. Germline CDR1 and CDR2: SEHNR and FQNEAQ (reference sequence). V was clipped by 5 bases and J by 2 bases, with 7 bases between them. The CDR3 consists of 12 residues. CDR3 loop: CASSTTAYEQYF. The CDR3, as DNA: TGTGCCAGCAGCACTACAGCCTACGAGCAGTACTTC. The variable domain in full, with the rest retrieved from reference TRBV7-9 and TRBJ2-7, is DTGVSQNPRHKITKRGQNVTFRCDPISEHNRLYWYRQTLGQGPEFLTYFQNEAQLEKSRLLSDRFSAERPKGSFSTLEIQRTEQGDSAMYLCASSTTAYEQYFGPGTRLTVT.

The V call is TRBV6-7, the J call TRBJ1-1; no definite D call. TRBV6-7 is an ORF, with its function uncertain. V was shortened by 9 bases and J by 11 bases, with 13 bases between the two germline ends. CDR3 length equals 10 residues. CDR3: CARFGSGAFF. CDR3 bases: TGTGCCAGGTTTGGTTCCGGGGCTTTCTTT.

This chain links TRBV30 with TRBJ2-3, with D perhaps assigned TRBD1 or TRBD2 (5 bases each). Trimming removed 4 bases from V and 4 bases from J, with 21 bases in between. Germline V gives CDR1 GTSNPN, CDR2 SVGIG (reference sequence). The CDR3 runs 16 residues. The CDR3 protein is CAWKAAREFVADTQYF. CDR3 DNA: TGTGCCTGGAAAGCGGCCAGGGAGTTTGTTGCAGATACGCAGTATTTT.

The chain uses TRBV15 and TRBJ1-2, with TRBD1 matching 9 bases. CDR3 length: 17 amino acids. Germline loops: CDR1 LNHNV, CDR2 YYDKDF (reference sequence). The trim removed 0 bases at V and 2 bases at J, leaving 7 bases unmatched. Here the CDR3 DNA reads TGTGCCACCAGCAGAGATCTTGGGACAGGGCGGAACTATGGCTACACCTTC. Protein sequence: CATSRDLGTGRNYGYTF.

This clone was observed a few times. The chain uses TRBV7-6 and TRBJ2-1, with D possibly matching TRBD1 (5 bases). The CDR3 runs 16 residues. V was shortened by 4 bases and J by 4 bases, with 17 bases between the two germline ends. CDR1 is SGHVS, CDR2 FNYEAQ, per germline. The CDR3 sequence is CASSSKSGIPYNEQFF. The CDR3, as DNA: TGTGCCAGCAGCTCGAAATCAGGGATCCCATACAATGAGCAGTTCTTC.

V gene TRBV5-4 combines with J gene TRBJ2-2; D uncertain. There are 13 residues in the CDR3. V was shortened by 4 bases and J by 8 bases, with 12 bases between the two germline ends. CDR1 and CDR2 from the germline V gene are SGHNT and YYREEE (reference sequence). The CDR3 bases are TGTGCCAGCAGCCCGAGCAGTGGGGGGGAGCTGTTTTTT. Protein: CASSPSSGGELFF.

The CDR3 DNA sequence: TGTGCCAGCACCCCAGGACGGCAGGGGGCGCAAGGCTACACCTTC. Protein sequence: CASTPGRQGAQGYTF. The chain employs TRBV28 and TRBJ1-2; 8 bases fit TRBD1. V lost 7 bases and J lost 8; bases outside the gene matches: 15. The CDR3 spans 15 residues. Germline V lookup: CDR1 MDHEN, CDR2 SYDVKM.

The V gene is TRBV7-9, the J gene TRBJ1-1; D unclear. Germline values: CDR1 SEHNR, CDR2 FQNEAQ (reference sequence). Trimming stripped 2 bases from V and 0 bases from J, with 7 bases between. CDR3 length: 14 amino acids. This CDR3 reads CASSLRALNTEAFF. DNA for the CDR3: TGTGCCAGCAGCTTAAGGGCCCTGAACACTGAAGCTTTCTTT. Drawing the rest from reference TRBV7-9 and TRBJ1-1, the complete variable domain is DTGVSQNPRHKITKRGQNVTFRCDPISEHNRLYWYRQTLGQGPEFLTYFQNEAQLEKSRLLSDRFSAERPKGSFSTLEIQRTEQGDSAMYLCASSLRALNTEAFFGQGTRLTVV.

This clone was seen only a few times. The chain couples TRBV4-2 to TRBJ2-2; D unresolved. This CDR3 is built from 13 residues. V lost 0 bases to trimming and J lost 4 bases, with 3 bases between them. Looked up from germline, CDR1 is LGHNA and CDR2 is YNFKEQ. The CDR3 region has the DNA TGTGCCAGCAGCCAAGATTCCACCGGGGAGCTGTTTTTT. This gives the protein CASSQDSTGELFF.

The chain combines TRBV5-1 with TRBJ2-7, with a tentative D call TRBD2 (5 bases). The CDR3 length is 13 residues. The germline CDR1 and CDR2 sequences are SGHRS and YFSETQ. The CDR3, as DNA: TGCGCCAGCAGGTTGGAGGACTCCTACGAGCAGTACGTC. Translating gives CASRLEDSYEQYV.

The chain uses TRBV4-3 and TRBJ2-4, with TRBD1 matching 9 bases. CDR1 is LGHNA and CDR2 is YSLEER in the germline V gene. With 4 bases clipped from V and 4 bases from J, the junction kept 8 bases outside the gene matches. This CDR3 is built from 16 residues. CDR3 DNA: TGCGCCAGCAGCCCTTCTCCTGGGACAGGGAAAAACATTCAGTACTTC. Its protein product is CASSPSPGTGKNIQYF.

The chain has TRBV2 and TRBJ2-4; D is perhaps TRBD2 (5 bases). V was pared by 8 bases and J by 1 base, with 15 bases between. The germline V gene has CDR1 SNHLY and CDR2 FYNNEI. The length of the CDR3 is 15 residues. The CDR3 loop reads CASSGSGFAKNIQYF. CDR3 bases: TGTGCCAGCTCGGGATCGGGTTTTGCCAAAAACATTCAGTACTTC.

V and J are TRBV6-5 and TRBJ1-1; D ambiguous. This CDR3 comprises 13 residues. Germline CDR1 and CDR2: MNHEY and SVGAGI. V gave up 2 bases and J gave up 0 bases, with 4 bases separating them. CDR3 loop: CASSYEVNTEAFF. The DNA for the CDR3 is TGTGCCAGCAGTTACGAGGTGAACACTGAAGCTTTCTTT.

Here the CDR3 DNA reads TGTGCCAGCAGCTTGGAAGGAGGGGGGAGCACAGATACGCAGTATTTT. Translated, it gives CASSLEGGGSTDTQYF. The rearrangement joins TRBV5-4 to TRBJ2-3; D may match TRBD1 or TRBD2 (6 bases each). Germline V gene sequence: CDR1 SGHNT, CDR2 YYREEE (reference sequence). The V gene lost 0 bases and the J gene lost 0 bases, with 11 bases spanning the gap. This CDR3 region has 16 residues.

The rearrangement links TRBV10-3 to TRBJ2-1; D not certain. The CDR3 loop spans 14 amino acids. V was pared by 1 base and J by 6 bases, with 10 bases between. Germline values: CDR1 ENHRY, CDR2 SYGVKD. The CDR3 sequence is CAISEFASGNEQFF. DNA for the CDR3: TGTGCCATCAGTGAGTTTGCGTCCGGCAATGAGCAGTTCTTC.

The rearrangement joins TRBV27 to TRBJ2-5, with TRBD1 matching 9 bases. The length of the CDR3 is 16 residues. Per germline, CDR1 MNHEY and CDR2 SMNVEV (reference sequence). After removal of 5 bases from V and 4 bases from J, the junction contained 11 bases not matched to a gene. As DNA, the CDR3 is TGTGCCAGCAGTCCGACAGGGGGTTTAATAGGAGAGACCCAGTACTTC. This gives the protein CASSPTGGLIGETQYF.

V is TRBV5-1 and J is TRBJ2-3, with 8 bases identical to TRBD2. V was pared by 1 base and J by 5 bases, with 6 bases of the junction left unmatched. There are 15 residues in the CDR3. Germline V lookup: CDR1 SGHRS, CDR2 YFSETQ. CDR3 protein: CASSLKRGPGDTQYF. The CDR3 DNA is TGCGCCAGCAGCTTGAAGCGGGGGCCCGGAGATACGCAGTATTTT.

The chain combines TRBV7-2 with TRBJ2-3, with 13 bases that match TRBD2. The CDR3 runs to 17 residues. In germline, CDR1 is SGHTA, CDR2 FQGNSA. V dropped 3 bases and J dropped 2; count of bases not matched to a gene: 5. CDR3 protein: CASSLAGTSGITDTQYF. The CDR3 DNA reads TGTGCCAGCAGCTTGGCAGGGACTAGCGGGATCACAGATACGCAGTATTTT.

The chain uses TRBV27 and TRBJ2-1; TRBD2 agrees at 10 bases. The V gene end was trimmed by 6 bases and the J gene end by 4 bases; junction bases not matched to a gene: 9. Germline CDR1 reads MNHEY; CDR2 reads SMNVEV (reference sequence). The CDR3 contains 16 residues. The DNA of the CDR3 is TGTGCCAGCAGCGGCTGGACTAGCGGCACATACAATGAGCAGTTCTTC. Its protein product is CASSGWTSGTYNEQFF.

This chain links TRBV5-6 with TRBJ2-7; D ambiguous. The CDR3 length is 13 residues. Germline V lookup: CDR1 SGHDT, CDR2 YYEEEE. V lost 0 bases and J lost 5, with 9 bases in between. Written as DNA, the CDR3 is TGTGCCAGCAGCTTGGATTTACGAGACGAGCAGTACTTC. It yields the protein CASSLDLRDEQYF.

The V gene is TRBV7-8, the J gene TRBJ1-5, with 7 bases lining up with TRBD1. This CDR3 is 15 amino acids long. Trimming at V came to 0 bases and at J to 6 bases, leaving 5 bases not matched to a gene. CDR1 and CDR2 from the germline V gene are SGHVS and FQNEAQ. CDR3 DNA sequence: TGTGCCAGCAGCTTAGCTACAGGGGCCCCTCAGCCCCAGCATTTT. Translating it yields CASSLATGAPQPQHF.

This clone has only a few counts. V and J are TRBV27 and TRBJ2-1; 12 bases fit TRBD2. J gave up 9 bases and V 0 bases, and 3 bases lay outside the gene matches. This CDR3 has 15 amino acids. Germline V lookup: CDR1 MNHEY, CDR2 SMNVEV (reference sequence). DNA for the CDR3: TGTGCCAGCAGTTTATCACTAGCGGGGGGCAGTGAGCAGTTCTTC. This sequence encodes CASSLSLAGGSEQFF.

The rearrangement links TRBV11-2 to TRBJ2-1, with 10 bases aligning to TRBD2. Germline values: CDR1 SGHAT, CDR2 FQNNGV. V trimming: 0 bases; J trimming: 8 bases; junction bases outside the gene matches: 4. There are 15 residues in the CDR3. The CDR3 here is CASSLEAGGPYEQFF. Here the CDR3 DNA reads TGTGCCAGCAGCTTAGAAGCGGGGGGGCCATATGAGCAGTTCTTC.

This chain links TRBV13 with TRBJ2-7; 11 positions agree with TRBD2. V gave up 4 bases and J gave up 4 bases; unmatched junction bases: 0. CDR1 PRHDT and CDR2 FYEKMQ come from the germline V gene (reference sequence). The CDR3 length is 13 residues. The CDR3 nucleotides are TGTGCCAGCAGCTCTAGCGGGGGGTACGAGCAGTACGTC. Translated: CASSSSGGYEQYV.